The 17 T cell receptor beta chains reported below all come from one sample, sequenced in a study of coeliac disease. The repertoire was sequenced with immunoSEQ multiplex PCR; TCRdb's copy has only in-frame clones and lacks some. The table shows around 4,800 clones, with approximately 74% occurring only once. The sample taken for sequencing was lamina propria lymphocytes from the gut. The receptor set was obtained from a woman in her late teens or twenties with active celiac disease.

The CDR3 loop reads CASSYATGWELGYTF. The CDR3 DNA follows: TGTGCCAGCAGTTACGCGACAGGGTGGGAGTTGGGCTACACCTTC. This chain connects TRBV6-5 to TRBJ1-2; 7 bases map to TRBD1. V gave up 2 bases and J gave up 8 bases; unmatched junction bases: 11. CDR1 is MNHEY, CDR2 SVGAGI, per germline. This CDR3 has 15 amino acids.

This clone was recorded a few times. This chain uses TRBV4-2 with TRBJ2-6, with a possible D match to TRBD2 (5 bases). Germline loops: CDR1 LGHNA, CDR2 YNFKEQ. V lost 0 bases to trimming and J lost 0 bases, with 15 bases between them. The CDR3 is made up of 19 amino acids. As DNA, the CDR3 is TGTGCCAGCAGCCAAGAGGTGCGCGGGCGCCACTCTGGGGCCAACGTCCTGACTTTC. Its translation is CASSQEVRGRHSGANVLTF.

The table lists this clone with a few counts. This chain joins TRBV6-4 and TRBJ2-3, with 12 positions matching TRBD2. With 2 bases clipped from V and 3 bases from J, the junction kept 0 bases outside the gene matches. CDR3 size: 15 residues. Germline values: CDR1 MRHNA, CDR2 SNTAGT. The CDR3 coding sequence is TGTGCCAGCAGTGACGGGACTAGCGGGACAGATACGCAGTATTTT. It specifies CASSDGTSGTDTQYF.

The chain recombines TRBV6-6 with TRBJ2-5; the D gene is possibly TRBD1 (6 bases). TRBJ2-7 explains the end of the DNA better; the J call may be wrong. Looked up from germline, CDR1 is MNHNY and CDR2 is SVGAGI (reference sequence). The CDR3 runs to 15 residues. The CDR3: CASSYSQGTANEQYF. CDR3 sequence (DNA): TGTGCCAGCAGTTACTCACAGGGTACCGCAAACGAGCAGTACTTC.

This clone was found once. The rearrangement uses TRBV5-4 and TRBJ1-3; D remains unclear. Germline V gene lookup returns CDR1 SGHNT and CDR2 YYREEE (reference sequence). The length of the CDR3 is 13 residues. Trimming took off 5 bases at V and 3 bases at J, with 9 bases between the two ends. This chain's CDR3 is CASSHPSGNTIYF. CDR3 coding DNA: TGTGCCAGCAGTCACCCTAGTGGAAACACCATATATTTT.

The chain carries TRBV11-3 and TRBJ2-1; 12 nucleotides align to TRBD2. The length of the CDR3 is 16 residues. The trim removed 1 base at V and 6 bases at J, leaving 4 bases unmatched. The V gene's germline CDR1 is SGHNT and CDR2 YENEEA. The CDR3 bases are TGTGCCAGCAGCTTAGGGCTAGCGGGAGGGATCAATGAGCAGTTCTTC. It encodes CASSLGLAGGINEQFF.

This chain uses TRBV11-2 with TRBJ2-1; unclear D gene. Trimming took off 0 bases at V and 4 bases at J, with 13 bases between the two ends. The length of the CDR3 is 16 residues. Germline CDR1 reads SGHAT; CDR2 reads FQNNGV. The CDR3 region is CASSLDHLGGYNEQFF. The CDR3 DNA is TGTGCCAGCAGCTTAGATCATTTAGGCGGTTACAATGAGCAGTTCTTC. The whole variable domain, filled in from reference TRBV11-2 and TRBJ2-1, reads EAGVAQSPRYKIIEKRQSVAFWCNPISGHATLYWYQQILGQGPKLLIQFQNNGVVDDSQLPKDRFSAERLKGVDSTLKIQPAKLEDSAVYLCASSLDHLGGYNEQFFGPGTRLTVL.

V is TRBV5-4 and J is TRBJ1-1; D not resolved. The CDR3 is made up of 14 amino acids. The V end lost 0 bases, the J end lost 4 bases, and 10 bases lay between the germline ends. Germline V lookup: CDR1 SGHNT, CDR2 YYREEE (reference sequence). The CDR3 spells CASSLVGRSTEAFF. CDR3 coding DNA: TGTGCCAGCAGCTTGGTGGGGAGGAGCACTGAAGCTTTCTTT.

The V and J genes are TRBV7-3 and TRBJ2-1; 8 bases map to TRBD2. This CDR3 contains 18 residues. V was clipped by 0 bases and J by 3 bases; unmatched bases: 10. CDR1 is SGHTA and CDR2 is FQGTGA in the germline V gene. CDR3 nucleotides: TGTGCCAGCAGCTTAACTGGGTCGGGCGGGGGGATCTACAATGAGCAGTTCTTC. Translating it yields CASSLTGSGGGIYNEQFF.

This chain uses TRBV6-4 with TRBJ1-2, with a weak D call TRBD1 (5 bases). This CDR3 has 17 residues. In germline, CDR1 is MRHNA, CDR2 SNTAGT. V lost 6 bases, J lost 5 bases, and 25 bases lay in between. The CDR3 sequence: CASSPGRGLDTLYGYTF. In DNA form, the CDR3 reads TGTGCCAGCAGCCCGGGGAGGGGCCTCGATACTCTATATGGCTACACCTTC.

The CDR3 spells CASSLGGVVTGELFF. The CDR3 DNA sequence: TGTGCCAGCAGCTTAGGGGGGGTAGTCACCGGGGAGCTGTTTTTT. V gene TRBV7-6 combines with J gene TRBJ2-2, with D possibly being TRBD2 (6 bases). Germline assignment: CDR1 SGHVS and CDR2 FNYEAQ. The CDR3 runs to 15 residues. The V end lost 1 base, the J end lost 4 bases, and 10 bases lay between the germline ends. Looking up the rest from reference TRBV7-6 and TRBJ2-2 gives the full variable domain: GAGVSQSPRYKVTKRGQDVALRCDPISGHVSLYWYRQALGQGPEFLTYFNYEAQQDKSGLPNDRFSAERPEGSISTLTIQRTEQRDSAMYRCASSLGGVVTGELFFGEGSRLTVL.

This chain connects TRBV18 to TRBJ1-6, with 8 bases fitting TRBD1. The CDR3 totals 16 residues. CDR1 is KGHSH, CDR2 LQKENI, per germline. The V and J ends lost 4 bases and 7 bases, in that order; junction bases with no gene match: 9. The CDR3 DNA reads as TGTGCCAGCTCACGCAACTTGGGACAGGTGAATTCACCCCTCCACTTT. The encoded protein is CASSRNLGQVNSPLHF.

The chain employs TRBV5-6 and TRBJ2-6; 8 bases fit TRBD1. The CDR3 runs to 16 residues. Germline values: CDR1 SGHDT, CDR2 YYEEEE. After removal of 4 bases from V and 2 bases from J, the junction contained 5 bases not matched to a gene. The CDR3 region has the DNA TGTGCCAGCAGCACGGACAGGGTAACTGGGGCCAACGTCCTGACTTTC. Amino acid sequence: CASSTDRVTGANVLTF.

The V and J genes are TRBV18 and TRBJ2-1; a possible D gene is TRBD1 (6 bases). Germline V lookup: CDR1 KGHSH, CDR2 LQKENI. The length of the CDR3 is 14 residues. Trimming removed 2 bases at V and 7 bases at J, with 12 bases between. The CDR3 DNA reads as TGTGCCAGCTCACCATGGCCACAGGGAAATGAGCAGTTCTTC. It codes for CASSPWPQGNEQFF.

V gene TRBV7-6 combines with J gene TRBJ2-7; TRBD2 might be the D (7 bases). The CDR3 is 16 amino acids. Trimming took 5 bases from V and 7 from J, leaving 24 bases between them. In germline, CDR1 is SGHVS, CDR2 FNYEAQ. CDR3 region: CASSPSGWGGGVEQYF. In DNA, the CDR3 is TGTGCCAGCAGCCCATCTGGCTGGGGGGGCGGCGTAGAGCAGTACTTC.

This chain connects TRBV5-8 to TRBJ2-1; 12 bases are shared with TRBD1. V was clipped by 2 bases and J by 7 bases; unmatched bases: 10. There are 17 residues in the CDR3. CDR1 and CDR2 from the germline V gene are SGHTS and YDEGEE. The CDR3, as DNA: TGTGCCAGCAGCTTTTACTTGGGACAGGGGGCGAGTAATGAGCAGTTCTTC. Its protein product is CASSFYLGQGASNEQFF.

The rearrangement joins TRBV7-2 to TRBJ1-2; D perhaps matches TRBD1 (5 bases). Trimming removed 1 base from V and 4 bases from J, with 10 bases in between. The CDR3 is 14 amino acids. The V gene's germline CDR1 is SGHTA and CDR2 FQGNSA. The CDR3 spells CASSLGQLGYGYTF. As DNA, the CDR3 is TGTGCCAGCAGCTTAGGACAGCTCGGCTATGGCTACACCTTC. The variable domain in full, completed from reference TRBV7-2 and TRBJ1-2, reads GAGVSQSPSNKVTEKGKDVELRCDPISGHTALYWYRQSLGQGLEFLIYFQGNSAPDKSGLPSDRFSAERTGGSVSTLTIQRTQQEDSAVYLCASSLGQLGYGYTFGSGTRLTVV.